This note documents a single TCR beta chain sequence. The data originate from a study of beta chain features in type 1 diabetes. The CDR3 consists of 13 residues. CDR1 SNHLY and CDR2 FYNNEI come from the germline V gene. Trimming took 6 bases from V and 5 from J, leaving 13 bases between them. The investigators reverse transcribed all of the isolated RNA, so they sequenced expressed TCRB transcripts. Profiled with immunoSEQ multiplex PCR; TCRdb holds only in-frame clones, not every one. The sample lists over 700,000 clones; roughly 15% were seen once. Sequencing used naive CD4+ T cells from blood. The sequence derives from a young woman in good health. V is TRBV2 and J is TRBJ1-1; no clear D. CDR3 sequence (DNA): TGTGCCAGCAGCGTCATAGAAGGGACTGAAGCTTTCTTT. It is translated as CASSVIEGTEAFF. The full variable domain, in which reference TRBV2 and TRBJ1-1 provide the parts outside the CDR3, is EPEVTQTPSHQVTQMGQEVILRCVPISNHLYFYWYRQILGQKVEFLVSFYNNEISEKSEIFDDQFSVERPDGSNFTLKIRSTKLEDSAMYFCASSVIEGTEAFFGQGTRLTVV.